Only a few counts were recorded for the clone carrying this T cell receptor (beta chain). This specimen comes from a study of long-term antiretroviral therapy in people with HIV. No fewer than two post-ART and no fewer than one pre-ART PBMC samples existed for each donor. At survey level, the immunoSEQ assay was run in its v3.0 version. TCRdb's copy holds only in-frame clones and misses some; the assay was immunoSEQ multiplex PCR. Here the sample spans roughly 15,000 clones, 80% being singletons. CDR3 size: 14 residues. Germline assignment: CDR1 SGHRS and CDR2 YFSETQ. Deletions cut 0 bases from V and 8 bases from J, with 14 bases between.

The V call is TRBV5-1, the J call TRBJ1-2; D is unclear. The sequence was collected from a middle-aged man with HIV. Source: unsorted PBMCs, taken 3.2 years before starting antiretroviral therapy. CDR3 loop: CASSLDGRSEGYTF. Here the CDR3 DNA reads TGCGCCAGCAGCTTGGACGGACGGTCAGAGGGCTACACCTTC. Variable domain in full (rest from reference TRBV5-1 and TRBJ1-2): KAGVTQTPRYLIKTRGQQVTLSCSPISGHRSVSWYQQTPGQGLQFLFEYFSETQRNKGNFPGRFSGRQFSNSRSEMNVSTLELGDSALYLCASSLDGRSEGYTFGSGTRLTVV.